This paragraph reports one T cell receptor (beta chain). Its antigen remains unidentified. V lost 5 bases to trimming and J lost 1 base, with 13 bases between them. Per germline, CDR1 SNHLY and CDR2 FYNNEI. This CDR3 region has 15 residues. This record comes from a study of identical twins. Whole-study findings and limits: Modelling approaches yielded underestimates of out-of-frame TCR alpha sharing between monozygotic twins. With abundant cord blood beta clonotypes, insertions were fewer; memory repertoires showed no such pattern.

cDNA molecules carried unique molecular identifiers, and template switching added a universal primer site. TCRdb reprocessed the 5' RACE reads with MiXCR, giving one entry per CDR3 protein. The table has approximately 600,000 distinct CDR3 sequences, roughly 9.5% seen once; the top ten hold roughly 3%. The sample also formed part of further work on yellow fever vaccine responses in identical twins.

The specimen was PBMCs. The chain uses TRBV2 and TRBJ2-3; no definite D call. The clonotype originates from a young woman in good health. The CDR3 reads CASSSLGLGTDTQYF. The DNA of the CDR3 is TGTGCCAGCAGTTCCCTGGGCCTGGGCACAGATACGCAGTATTTT.